This T cell receptor (beta chain) was captured in a study of blood T cell repertoires in COVID-19. Study information: PBMCs, B-cell-depleted T cells, or T cells provided the cDNA or gDNA that made up the material.

Generated by immunoSEQ multiplex PCR, the TCRdb table keeps only in-frame clones and is missing some. The sample includes 350,000 to 400,000 clones, about 90% of them seen just once. Germline CDR1 SGHTS, CDR2 YDEGEE. Trimming removed 2 bases at V and 3 bases at J, with 12 bases between. CDR3 size: 15 residues. The chain employs TRBV5-8 and TRBJ1-3; a possible D gene is TRBD1 (6 bases). Input material: PBMCs or T cells enriched from blood (not recorded which). This clonotype was obtained from a woman aged 25 to 39 who had recovered from COVID-19. CDR3 coding DNA: TGTGCCAGCAGCTTACCACAGGGACGTGGAAACACCATATATTTT. Its protein product is CASSLPQGRGNTIYF. The variable domain in full, completed from reference TRBV5-8 and TRBJ1-3, reads EAGVTQSPTHLIKTRGQQATLRCSPISGHTSVYWYQQALGLGLQFLLWYDEGEERNRGNFPPRFSGRQFPNYSSELNVNALELEDSALYLCASSLPQGRGNTIYFGEGSWLTVV.